One sample yielded the 29 T cell receptor beta chains listed below, sequenced in a study of metastatic and nonmetastatic thyroid tumors. TCRdb reprocessed the PCR reads using MiXCR. The sample lists some 30,000 clones; 25% to 35% were seen once. No patient received treatment before thyroid surgery. The sequencing sample was made of blood. The source of these receptors is a female donor with papillary thyroid cancer or a benign thyroid nodule (not recorded which). Some clones in this sample may be carry-over from other donors' samples.

This clone qualifies as medium-sized. The rearrangement links TRBV6-1 to TRBJ1-2; tentatively, D is TRBD1 (6 bases). This CDR3 region has 13 residues. Germline V gene sequence: CDR1 MNHNS, CDR2 SASEGT. Trimming cost V 4 bases and J 5 bases, with 11 bases left between them. In DNA form, the CDR3 reads TGTGCCAGCAGTGCGGGGGGACATTATGGCTACACCTTC. It codes for CASSAGGHYGYTF.

There are many counts of this clone. This chain joins TRBV11-3 and TRBJ2-3; possible D gene TRBD1, 6 bases. This CDR3 is 19 amino acids long. The germline V gene has CDR1 SGHNT and CDR2 YENEEA. Between the trimmed V and J ends, which lost 1 base and 4 bases, there was a span of 24 bases. The CDR3 region is CASSLGANQGQILADTQYF. The CDR3 DNA reads TGTGCCAGCAGCTTAGGAGCTAATCAGGGACAAATATTAGCAGATACGCAGTATTTT.

This clone was recorded a few times. The chain is built from TRBV2 and TRBJ2-7; 7 bases align to TRBD1. V was pared by 8 bases and J by 3 bases, with 7 bases of the junction left unmatched. Germline V gene sequence: CDR1 SNHLY, CDR2 FYNNEI. The CDR3 spans 13 residues. CDR3 region: CASQQGLYYEQYF. In DNA, the CDR3 is TGTGCCAGCCAACAGGGGCTTTACTACGAGCAGTACTTC.

The genes are TRBV20-1 and TRBJ2-1, with TRBD2 identical over 7 bases. CDR3 length: 13 residues. The germline V gene encodes CDR1 DFQATT and CDR2 SNEGSKA (reference sequence). The junction had 3 bases not matched to a gene; V was cut back by 7 bases and J by 0 bases. CDR3 loop: CSGGGSSYNEQFF. CDR3 nucleotide sequence: TGCAGTGGGGGCGGGAGCTCCTACAATGAGCAGTTCTTC.

Only a few counts were recorded for this clone. The genes are TRBV7-2 and TRBJ2-7; D call uncertain. V was trimmed by 3 bases and J by 6 bases, leaving 9 bases between them. This CDR3 has 12 amino acids. From germline, CDR1 is SGHTA and CDR2 FQGNSA. CDR3 in DNA: TGTGCCAGCAGCTTTTCGTCTTTCGAGCAGTACTTC. Amino acid sequence: CASSFSSFEQYF.

About this clone itself: A read error may produce the germline difference seen at one junction end. CDR3 sequence: CASSIAPTGLDYQQYF. The CDR3, as DNA: TGTGCCAGTAGTATAGCCCCGACAGGGTTGGACTACCAGCAGTACTTC. The chain carries TRBV19 and TRBJ2-7, with TRBD1 as a possible D gene (7 bases). Germline V gene data show CDR1 as LNHDA and CDR2 as SQIVND (reference sequence). The CDR3 is 16 residues long. Combining the CDR3 with reference TRBV19 and TRBJ2-7 gives the whole variable domain DGGITQSPKYLFRKEGQNVTLSCEQNLNHDAMYWYRQDPGQGLRLIYYSQIVNDFQKGDIAEGYSVSREKKESFPLTVTSAQKNPTAFYLCASSIAPTGLDYQQYFGPGTRLTVT.

The rearrangement uses TRBV5-1 and TRBJ1-2; a weak D match, TRBD1 (5 bases). V dropped 2 bases and J dropped 8 bases, with 13 bases sitting between them. Per germline, CDR1 SGHRS and CDR2 YFSETQ. This CDR3 is built from 13 residues. CDR3 protein: CASSFRADRGYTF. As DNA, the CDR3 is TGCGCCAGCAGCTTCAGGGCCGATAGGGGCTACACCTTC.

Only a few counts were recorded for this clone. The chain has TRBV6-1 and TRBJ1-2; 7 bases fit TRBD1. Unmatched junction bases numbered 16, after V lost 7 bases and J lost 2 bases. CDR1 is MNHNS, CDR2 SASEGT, per germline. The CDR3 runs to 17 residues. CDR3 DNA: TGTGCCAGCATCCGAGGGGTGTTGACAGGGAGCAACTATGGCTACACCTTC. Protein sequence: CASIRGVLTGSNYGYTF.

This clone was seen at least ten times. V usage is TRBV3-1 and J usage is TRBJ2-3; D uncertain. The CDR3 is made up of 12 amino acids. CDR1 and CDR2 from the germline V gene are LGHDT and YNNKEL (reference sequence). Trimming took off 0 bases at V and 2 bases at J, with 0 bases between the two ends. The CDR3 is CASSQDTDTQYF. CDR3 sequence (DNA): TGTGCCAGCAGCCAAGACACAGATACGCAGTATTTT.

This clone showed up just a few times. J is TRBJ1-2 and V is TRBV6-1; D gene uncertain. Trimming shortened V by 7 bases and J by 5 bases, and 11 bases separated the two germline ends. Germline CDR1 MNHNS, CDR2 SASEGT. The CDR3 sequence is 12 residues long. CDR3 sequence: CASKIDLYGYTF. For the CDR3, the DNA is TGTGCCAGCAAGATCGATCTGTATGGCTACACCTTC.

The rearrangement joins TRBV6-5 to TRBJ1-2, with D unresolved. The CDR3 runs 15 residues. The V gene's germline CDR1 is MNHEY and CDR2 SVGAGI. V was clipped by 2 bases and J by 4 bases, with 14 bases between them. The CDR3 sequence is CASSYEGGRGYGYTF. The CDR3 coding sequence is TGTGCCAGCAGTTACGAAGGAGGTCGGGGCTATGGCTACACCTTC.

This clone appeared a few times. The chain links TRBV9 to TRBJ2-3; 14 bases map to TRBD2. Germline trimming cut 3 bases from V and 0 bases from J; bases unmatched to any gene: 3. Germline CDR1 SGDLS, CDR2 YYNGEE. The CDR3 runs to 17 residues. CDR3 loop: CASSGTSGRLSTDTQYF. The CDR3 nucleotides are TGTGCCAGCAGCGGGACTAGCGGGAGGTTAAGCACAGATACGCAGTATTTT.

V is TRBV19 and J is TRBJ2-7; 7 bases fit TRBD2. The CDR3 is 14 residues long. The germline CDR1 and CDR2 sequences are LNHDA and SQIVND (reference sequence). The trim removed 8 bases at V and 1 base at J, leaving 8 bases unmatched. CDR3 bases: TGTGCCAGTCAACGGGGGGTTGGGTCCTACGAGCAGTACTTC. Amino acid sequence: CASQRGVGSYEQYF.

This clone is categorized as medium-sized. The rearrangement joins TRBV6-1 to TRBJ1-2; D might be TRBD1 (5 bases). V shed 8 bases and J shed 7 bases, with 17 bases lying between them. The CDR3 covers 13 residues. Per germline, CDR1 MNHNS and CDR2 SASEGT. CDR3: CASVHQGWGGYTF. In DNA form, the CDR3 reads TGTGCCAGCGTGCACCAGGGATGGGGTGGCTACACCTTC.

This clone was seen only a few times. V is TRBV6-1 and J is TRBJ1-1; 9 bases fit TRBD1. V lost 8 bases to trimming and J lost 5 bases; unmatched junction nucleotides: 9. CDR3 size: 14 residues. CDR1 and CDR2 from the germline V gene are MNHNS and SASEGT. CDR3 sequence: CASATYRGHTEAFF. CDR3 nucleotides: TGTGCCAGCGCTACATACAGGGGGCATACTGAAGCTTTCTTT.

This clone was detected ten times or more. Other DNA sequences in the same sample also yield this CDR3. The rearrangement joins TRBV10-1 to TRBJ2-1; 11 positions agree with TRBD2. Germline loops: CDR1 WNHNN, CDR2 SYGVQD (reference sequence). V lost 4 bases and J lost 9; bases outside the gene matches: 2. CDR3 length: 13 amino acids. CDR3: CASSVGTSGEQFF. CDR3 DNA sequence: TGCGCCAGCAGTGTTGGGACTAGCGGTGAGCAGTTCTTC.

The rearrangement uses TRBV20-1 and TRBJ2-3; the match to TRBD2 covers 7 bases. Germline assignment: CDR1 DFQATT and CDR2 SNEGSKA (reference sequence). The ends lost 0 bases at V and 3 bases at J; junction bases unmatched: 9. This CDR3 region has 16 residues. The CDR3 is CSARDLASGQTDTQYF. CDR3 nucleotide sequence: TGCAGTGCTAGAGATCTGGCTAGCGGCCAAACAGATACGCAGTATTTT.

The genes are TRBV18 and TRBJ2-1; 14 bases are shared with TRBD2. The CDR3 covers 16 residues. The V segment lost 4 bases and the J segment 4 bases; nucleotides outside the gene matches: 3. Germline CDR1 and CDR2: KGHSH and LQKENI. The CDR3 loop is CASSHGTSGSYNEQFF. As DNA, the CDR3 is TGTGCCAGCTCACATGGGACTAGCGGGAGTTACAATGAGCAGTTCTTC.

Many counts were recorded for this clone. The rearrangement links TRBV5-1 to TRBJ2-5; either TRBD1 or TRBD2 may supply D (6 bases each). The V end was cut by 4 bases, the J end by 4 bases, with 20 bases between. The V gene's germline CDR1 is SGHRS and CDR2 YFSETQ. The CDR3 spans 16 residues. The CDR3 loop is CASSRSPGARLETQYF. DNA of the CDR3: TGCGCCAGCAGCCGATCCCCGGGGGCGCGGTTAGAGACCCAGTACTTC.

This clone was observed a handful of times. V usage is TRBV30 and J usage is TRBJ2-2; TRBD1 aligns across 7 bases. The V gene's germline CDR1 is GTSNPN and CDR2 SVGIG (reference sequence). The length of the CDR3 is 12 residues. After removal of 5 bases from V and 6 bases from J, the junction contained 3 bases not matched to a gene. CDR3 protein: CAWGTGAGELFF. CDR3 coding DNA: TGTGCCTGGGGTACAGGGGCCGGGGAGCTGTTTTTT. The full variable domain, with the rest looked up from reference TRBV30 and TRBJ2-2, is SQTIHQWPATLVQPVGSPLSLECTVEGTSNPNLYWYRQAAGRGLQLLFYSVGIGQISSEVPQNLSASRPQDRQFILSSKKLLLSDSGFYLCAWGTGAGELFFGEGSRLTVL.

The V gene is TRBV30, the J gene TRBJ2-7; tentatively, D is TRBD1 (6 bases). Trimming removed 4 bases at V and 2 bases at J, with 12 bases between. CDR1 is GTSNPN and CDR2 is SVGIG in the germline V gene (reference sequence). There are 13 residues in the CDR3. CDR3 nucleotide sequence: TGTGCCTGGACAAGCGGACAGACCTACGAGCAGTACTTC. Protein product: CAWTSGQTYEQYF.

The CDR3 sequence is CAWSVRPADYNEQFF. DNA of the CDR3: TGTGCCTGGAGTGTACGACCAGCGGATTACAATGAGCAGTTCTTC. The chain is built from TRBV30 and TRBJ2-1; a possible D gene is TRBD2 (5 bases). V lost 0 bases to trimming and J lost 4 bases, with 13 bases between them. The CDR3 has 15 amino acids. Per germline, CDR1 GTSNPN and CDR2 SVGIG (reference sequence).

V is TRBV2 and J is TRBJ1-3; D possibly corresponds to TRBD1 (6 bases). Germline V gene lookup returns CDR1 SNHLY and CDR2 FYNNEI. Between the trimmed V and J ends, which lost 2 bases and 4 bases, there was a span of 9 bases. CDR3 length equals 14 residues. The CDR3 nucleotides read TGTGCCAGCAGTGAATCCAGGGGAGGAAACACCATATATTTT. This gives the protein CASSESRGGNTIYF.

The J gene is TRBJ1-2, the V gene TRBV4-1; no reliable D call. V gave up 0 bases and J gave up 1 base, with 3 bases separating them. The CDR3 is made up of 13 amino acids. The germline V gene has CDR1 MGHRA and CDR2 YSYEKL. CDR3 in amino acids: CASSQDSNYGYTF. The CDR3 DNA reads TGCGCCAGCAGCCAAGACAGTAACTATGGCTACACCTTC.

The sample holds many counts of this clone. This chain connects TRBV3-1 to TRBJ1-5; tentative D call: TRBD1 (5 bases). Germline V gene data show CDR1 as LGHDT and CDR2 as YNNKEL (reference sequence). The CDR3 runs to 16 residues. Trimming left V 0 bases short and J 3 bases short, with 12 bases between. The CDR3, as DNA: TGTGCCAGCAGCCAAGATCGAGGGGACGTCAATCAGCCCCAGCATTTT. Its protein product is CASSQDRGDVNQPQHF.

This clone was recorded a few times. A much larger clone lies a single base off, so this may be a read error. This rearrangement joins TRBV7-3 to TRBJ1-1, with 7 bases aligning to TRBD1. The germline V gene has CDR1 SGHTA and CDR2 FQGTGA. Trimming removed 5 bases from V and 11 bases from J; junction bases left unmatched: 11. The length of the CDR3 is 13 residues. The CDR3 here is CASSATPGQAAFF. CDR3 nucleotide sequence: TGTGCCAGCAGCGCCACACCCGGACAGGCCGCTTTCTTT.

The sample holds many counts of this clone. The J gene is TRBJ1-2, the V gene TRBV7-2, with D perhaps TRBD1 (5 bases). Trimming cost V 3 bases and J 3 bases, with 11 bases left between them. This CDR3 contains 14 residues. Germline loops: CDR1 SGHTA, CDR2 FQGNSA. This CDR3 reads CASSFNQGDYGYTF. The CDR3 DNA is TGTGCCAGCAGCTTCAACCAGGGAGACTATGGCTACACCTTC.

The V and J genes are TRBV4-3 and TRBJ1-5; D not certain. CDR1 and CDR2 (germline): LGHNA, YSLEER. This CDR3 contains 15 residues. The V gene lost 1 base and the J gene lost 1 base, with 8 bases spanning the gap. The CDR3 sequence is CASSQVVGSNQPQHF. CDR3 DNA: TGCGCCAGCAGCCAAGTGGTGGGGAGCAATCAGCCCCAGCATTTT.

This clone has at least ten counts. The rearrangement links TRBV30 to TRBJ1-1; D ambiguous. The CDR3 loop spans 15 amino acids. With 0 bases removed from V and 3 bases from J, the gap between germline ends came to 14 bases. The germline V gene has CDR1 GTSNPN and CDR2 SVGIG (reference sequence). The CDR3 DNA reads TGTGCCTGGAGTGTCCGCGGCGTACCGTACACTGAAGCTTTCTTT. Protein product: CAWSVRGVPYTEAFF.